The source of this TCR beta chain is a study of T cell repertoires in cytomegalovirus infection. The wider study: HLA-B-restricted CMV epitopes that are well studied were used alongside recently identified HLA-C-restricted ones.

This clonotype was observed at least ten times. What it recognizes is unknown. Trimming pared 8 bases from V and 1 base from J, leaving 8 bases between. The CDR3 has 12 residues. CDR1 is SGHTA, CDR2 FQGTGA, per germline. TCRdb reprocessed the reads with MiXCR, giving one entry per CDR3 protein. Among about 920,000 distinct CDR3 sequences listed, roughly a third were seen once. Study-level findings and limits: The ex vivo response was dominated by HLA-C-restricted CMV-specific TCR beta clonotypes.

The sample was cultured CD8+ T cells from PBMCs, taken from culture after CMV antigen stimulation. This sequence originates from a human donor in good health (CMV status not recorded). Some clones in this sample may be carry-over from other donors' samples. The chain has TRBV7-3 and TRBJ1-1; D is uncertain. The CDR3 reads CASGWRNTEAFF. The CDR3 nucleotides are TGTGCCAGCGGCTGGAGGAACACTGAAGCTTTCTTT.